These T cell receptor beta chains were read from a single sample in a study of PD-L1 blockade in urothelial cancer. The method was immunoSEQ multiplex PCR; TCRdb's version includes in-frame clones alone and lacks a portion of them. Of roughly 45,000 clones listed, 82% were seen once; the top ten hold about 12%. The material was PBMCs, obtained around atezolizumab (anti-PD-L1) treatment. Receptors were obtained from a man between 60 and 75 years old with urothelial cancer. Each CDR3 is given with its conserved first and last residue. The D gene is left open where the match is weak. Rows give clone size only sometimes, using once, few, many, or a class for an expanded clone.

>few|TRBV14|-|TRBJ2-7
CASSQLSYEQYF
TGTGCCAGCAGCCAACTCTCCTACGAGCAGTACTTC
>few|TRBV19|-|TRBJ2-2
CARNPLIAGAQNTGELFF
TGTGCCAGAAATCCCTTAATCGCCGGAGCGCAGAACACCGGGGAGCTGTTTTTT
>-|TRBV10-1|-|TRBJ2-1
CASSVGGTYNEQFF
TGCGCCAGCAGTGTTGGGGGGACCTACAATGAGCAGTTCTTC
>-|TRBV6-6|-|TRBJ1-4
CASKLRQIEEKLFF
TGTGCCAGCAAACTAAGACAGATTGAAGAAAAACTGTTTTTT
>-|TRBV19|TRBD1|TRBJ1-2
CASSTAGTGYYGYTF
TGTGCCAGTAGTACAGCCGGGACAGGGTATTATGGCTACACCTTC
>few|TRBV10-1|-|TRBJ2-3
CASAGSSDTQYF
TGCGCCAGCGCAGGTTCCAGCGATACGCAGTATTTT
>-|TRBV28|TRBD1|TRBJ2-2
CASSPLSNRGRTGELFF
TGTGCCAGCAGTCCACTTAGTAACAGGGGGCGCACCGGGGAGCTGTTTTTT
>-|TRBV14|-|TRBJ2-7
CASASNYYEQYF
TGTGCCAGCGCCTCAAACTACTACGAGCAGTACTTC
>-|TRBV27|-|TRBJ1-6
CASSLAGVGSPLHF
TGTGCCAGCAGTTTAGCAGGGGTGGGCTCACCCCTCCACTTT
>once|TRBV6-5|-|TRBJ1-5
CASRGGEAMPQHF
TGTGCCAGCAGGGGAGGTGAGGCGATGCCCCAGCATTTT
>-|TRBV2|-|TRBJ2-1
CASTLHTSYNEQFF
TGTGCCAGCACACTGCATACCTCCTACAATGAGCAGTTCTTC